This T cell receptor beta chain was identified during a study of T cells in Graves' hyperthyroidism and ophthalmopathy. Amplified regions were TCR beta CDR3 sequences from RNA transcripts. The TCR CDR3 was amplified in a first-round RT-PCR using the HTBI primer set. TCRdb passed the multiplex PCR reads through MiXCR, listing each CDR3 protein once. There are 500,000 to 600,000 distinct CDR3 sequences in the sample; 46% occur only once, and roughly 7.7% lies in the top ten. Germline CDR1 is WSHSY and CDR2 is SAAADI. CDR3 length: 12 amino acids. V dropped 4 bases and J dropped 1 base, with 4 bases sitting between them.

Specimen: peripheral blood or thyroid tissue (not recorded which). This clonotype was obtained from a woman between 18 and 29 years old with Graves' hyperthyroidism. The J gene is TRBJ2-5, the V gene TRBV10-2; the D is unclear. CDR3 DNA sequence: TGCGCCAGCAGTGGGGGCCAAGAGACCCAGTACTTC. This codes for CASSGGQETQYF.